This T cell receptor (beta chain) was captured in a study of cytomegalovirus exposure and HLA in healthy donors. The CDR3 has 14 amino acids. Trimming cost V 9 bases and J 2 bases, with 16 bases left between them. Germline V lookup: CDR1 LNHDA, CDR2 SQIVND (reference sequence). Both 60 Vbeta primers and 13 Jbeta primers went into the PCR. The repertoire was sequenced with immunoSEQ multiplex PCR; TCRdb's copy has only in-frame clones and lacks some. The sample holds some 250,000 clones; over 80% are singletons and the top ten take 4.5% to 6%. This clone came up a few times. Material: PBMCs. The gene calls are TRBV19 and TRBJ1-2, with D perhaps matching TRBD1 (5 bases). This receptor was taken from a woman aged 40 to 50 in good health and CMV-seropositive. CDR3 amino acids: CASHGAGTNYGYTF. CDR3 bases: TGTGCCAGCCATGGGGCGGGGACCAACTATGGCTACACCTTC. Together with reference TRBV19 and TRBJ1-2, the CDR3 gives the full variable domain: DGGITQSPKYLFRKEGQNVTLSCEQNLNHDAMYWYRQDPGQGLRLIYYSQIVNDFQKGDIAEGYSVSREKKESFPLTVTSAQKNPTAFYLCASHGAGTNYGYTFGSGTRLTVV.